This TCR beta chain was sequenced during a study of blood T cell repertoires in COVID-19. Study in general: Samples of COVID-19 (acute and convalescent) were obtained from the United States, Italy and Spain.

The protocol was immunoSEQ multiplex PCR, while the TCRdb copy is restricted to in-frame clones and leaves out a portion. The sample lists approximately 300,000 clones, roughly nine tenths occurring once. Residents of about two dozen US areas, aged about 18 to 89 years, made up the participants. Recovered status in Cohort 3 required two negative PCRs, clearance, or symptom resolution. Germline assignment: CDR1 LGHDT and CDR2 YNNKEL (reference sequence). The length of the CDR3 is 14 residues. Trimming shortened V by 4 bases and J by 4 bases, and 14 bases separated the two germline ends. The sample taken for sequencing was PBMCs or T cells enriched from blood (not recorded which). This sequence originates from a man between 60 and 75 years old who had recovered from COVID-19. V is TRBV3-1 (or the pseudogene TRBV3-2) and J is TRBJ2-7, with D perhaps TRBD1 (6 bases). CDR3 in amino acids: CASSPWGPSYEQYF. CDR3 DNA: TGTGCCAGCAGCCCCTGGGGGCCCTCTTACGAGCAGTACTTC.